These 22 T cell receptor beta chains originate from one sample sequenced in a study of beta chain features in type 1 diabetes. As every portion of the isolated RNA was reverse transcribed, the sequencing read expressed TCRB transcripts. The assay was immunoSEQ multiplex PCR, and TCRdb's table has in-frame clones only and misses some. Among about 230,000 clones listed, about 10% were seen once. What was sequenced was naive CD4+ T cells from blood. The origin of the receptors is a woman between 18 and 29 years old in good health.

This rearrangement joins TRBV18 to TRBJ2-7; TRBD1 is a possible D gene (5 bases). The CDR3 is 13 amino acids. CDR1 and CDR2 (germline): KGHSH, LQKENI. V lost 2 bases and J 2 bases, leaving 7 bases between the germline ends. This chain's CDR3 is CASSPGAPYEQYF. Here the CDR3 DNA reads TGTGCCAGCTCACCAGGGGCCCCCTACGAGCAGTACTTC.

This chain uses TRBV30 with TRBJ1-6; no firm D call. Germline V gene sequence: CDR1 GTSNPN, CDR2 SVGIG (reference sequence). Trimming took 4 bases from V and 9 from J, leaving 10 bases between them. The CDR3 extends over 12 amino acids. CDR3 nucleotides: TGTGCCTGGACCCGAGGGCCTTCACCCCTCCACTTT. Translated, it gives CAWTRGPSPLHF.

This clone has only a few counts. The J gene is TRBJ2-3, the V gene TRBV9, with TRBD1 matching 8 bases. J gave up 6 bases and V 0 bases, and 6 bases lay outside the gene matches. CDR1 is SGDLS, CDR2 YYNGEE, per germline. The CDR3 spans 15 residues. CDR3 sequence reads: CASSVEAGGQDTQYF. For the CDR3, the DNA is TGTGCCAGCAGCGTAGAGGCAGGGGGCCAGGATACGCAGTATTTT.

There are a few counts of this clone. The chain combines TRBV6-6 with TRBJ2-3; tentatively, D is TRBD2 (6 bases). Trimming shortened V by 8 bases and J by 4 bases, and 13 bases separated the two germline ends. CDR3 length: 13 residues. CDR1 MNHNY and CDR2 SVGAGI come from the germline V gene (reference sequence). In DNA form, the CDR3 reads TGTGCCAGCCTAGGACTACCAGCAGATACGCAGTATTTT. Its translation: CASLGLPADTQYF.

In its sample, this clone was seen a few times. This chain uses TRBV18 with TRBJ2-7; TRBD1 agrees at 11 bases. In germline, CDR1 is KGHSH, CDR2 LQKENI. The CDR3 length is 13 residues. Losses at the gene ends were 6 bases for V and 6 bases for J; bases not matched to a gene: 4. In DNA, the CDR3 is TGTGCCAGCTCCCGGGACAGGGGGAGCGAGCAGTACTTC. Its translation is CASSRDRGSEQYF.

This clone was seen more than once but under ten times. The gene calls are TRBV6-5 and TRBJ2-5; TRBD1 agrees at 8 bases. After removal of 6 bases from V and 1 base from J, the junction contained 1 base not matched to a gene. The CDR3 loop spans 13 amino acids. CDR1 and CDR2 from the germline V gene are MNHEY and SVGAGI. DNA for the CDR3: TGTGCCAGCAGCACAGGGGGCCAAGAGACCCAGTACTTC. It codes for CASSTGGQETQYF.

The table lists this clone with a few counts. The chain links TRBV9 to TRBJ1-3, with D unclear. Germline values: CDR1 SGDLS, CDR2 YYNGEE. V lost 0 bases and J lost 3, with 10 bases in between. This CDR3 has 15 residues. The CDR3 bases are TGTGCCAGCAGCGTAGCGGGGTCGTATGGAAACACCATATATTTT. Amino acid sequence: CASSVAGSYGNTIYF.

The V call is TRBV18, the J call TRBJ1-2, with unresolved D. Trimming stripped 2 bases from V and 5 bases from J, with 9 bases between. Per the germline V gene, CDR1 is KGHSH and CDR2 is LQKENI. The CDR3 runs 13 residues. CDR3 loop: CASSPGQLYGYTF. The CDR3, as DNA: TGTGCCAGCTCACCAGGGCAGCTATATGGCTACACCTTC.

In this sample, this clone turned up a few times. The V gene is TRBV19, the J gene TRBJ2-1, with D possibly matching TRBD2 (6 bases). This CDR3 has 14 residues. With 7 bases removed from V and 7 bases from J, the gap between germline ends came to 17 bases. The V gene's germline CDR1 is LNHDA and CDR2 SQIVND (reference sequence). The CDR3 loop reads CASNGGGARNEQFF. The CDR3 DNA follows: TGTGCCAGTAACGGGGGAGGAGCGAGGAATGAGCAGTTCTTC.

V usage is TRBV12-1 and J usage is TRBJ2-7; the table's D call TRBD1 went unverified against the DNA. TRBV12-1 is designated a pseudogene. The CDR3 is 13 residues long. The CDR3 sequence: CASSLRDSYEQYF. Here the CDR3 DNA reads TGTGCCAGCAGCCTCCGGGACAGTTACGAGCAGTACTTC.

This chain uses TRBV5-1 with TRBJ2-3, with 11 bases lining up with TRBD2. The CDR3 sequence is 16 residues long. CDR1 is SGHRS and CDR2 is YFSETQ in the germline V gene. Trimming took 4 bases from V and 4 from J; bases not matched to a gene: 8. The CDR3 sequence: CASSLRLAGSPDTQYF. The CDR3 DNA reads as TGCGCCAGCAGCCTACGACTAGCGGGGTCCCCAGATACGCAGTATTTT.

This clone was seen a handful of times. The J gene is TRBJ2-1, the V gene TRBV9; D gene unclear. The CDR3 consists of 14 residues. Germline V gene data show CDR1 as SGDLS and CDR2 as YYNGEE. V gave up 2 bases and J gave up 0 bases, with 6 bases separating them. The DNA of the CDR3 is TGTGCCAGCAGCGTCCGGAGCTCCTACAATGAGCAGTTCTTC. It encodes CASSVRSSYNEQFF.

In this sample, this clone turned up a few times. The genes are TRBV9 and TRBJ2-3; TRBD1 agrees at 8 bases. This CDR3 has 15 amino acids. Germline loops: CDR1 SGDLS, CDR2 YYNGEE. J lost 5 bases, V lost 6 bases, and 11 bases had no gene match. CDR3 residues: CASNPRQGMGDTQYF. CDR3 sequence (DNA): TGTGCCAGCAACCCTAGACAGGGGATGGGAGATACGCAGTATTTT.

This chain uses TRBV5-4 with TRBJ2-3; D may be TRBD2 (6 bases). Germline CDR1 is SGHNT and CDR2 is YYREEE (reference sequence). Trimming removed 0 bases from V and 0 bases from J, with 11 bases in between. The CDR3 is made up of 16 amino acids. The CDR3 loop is CASSLGGTRSTDTQYF. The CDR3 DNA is TGTGCCAGCAGCTTGGGTGGGACTCGGAGCACAGATACGCAGTATTTT.

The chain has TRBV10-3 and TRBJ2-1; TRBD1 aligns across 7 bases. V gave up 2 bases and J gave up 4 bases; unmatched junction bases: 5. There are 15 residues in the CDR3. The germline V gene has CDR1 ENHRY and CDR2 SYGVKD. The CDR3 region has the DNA TGTGCCATCAGTGAGGGGGGACAGATGTACAATGAGCAGTTCTTC. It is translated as CAISEGGQMYNEQFF.

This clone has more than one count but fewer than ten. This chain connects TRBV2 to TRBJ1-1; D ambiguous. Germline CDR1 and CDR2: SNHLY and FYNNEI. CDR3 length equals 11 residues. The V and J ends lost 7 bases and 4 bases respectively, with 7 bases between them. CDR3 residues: CASNEGTEAFF. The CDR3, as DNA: TGTGCCAGCAACGAGGGCACTGAAGCTTTCTTT.

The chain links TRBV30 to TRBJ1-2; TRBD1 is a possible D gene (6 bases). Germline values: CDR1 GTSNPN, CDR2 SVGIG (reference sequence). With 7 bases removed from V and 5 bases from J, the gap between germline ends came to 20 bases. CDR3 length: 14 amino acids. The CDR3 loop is CASGNRAVGYGYTF. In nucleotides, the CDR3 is TGTGCCTCAGGAAACAGGGCGGTTGGATATGGCTACACCTTC.

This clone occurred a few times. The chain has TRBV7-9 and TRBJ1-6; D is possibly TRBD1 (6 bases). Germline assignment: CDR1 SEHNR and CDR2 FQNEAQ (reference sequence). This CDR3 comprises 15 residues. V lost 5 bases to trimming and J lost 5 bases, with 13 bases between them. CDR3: CASSGGRVHNSPLHF. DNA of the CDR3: TGTGCCAGCAGCGGGGGCAGGGTTCATAATTCACCCCTCCACTTT.

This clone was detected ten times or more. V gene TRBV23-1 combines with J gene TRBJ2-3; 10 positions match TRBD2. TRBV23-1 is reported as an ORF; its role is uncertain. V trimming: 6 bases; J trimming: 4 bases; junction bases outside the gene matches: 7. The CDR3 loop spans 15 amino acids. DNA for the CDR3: TGCGCCAGCAGAGGGACTAGCGTTAGGGCAGATACGCAGTATTTT. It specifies CASRGTSVRADTQYF.

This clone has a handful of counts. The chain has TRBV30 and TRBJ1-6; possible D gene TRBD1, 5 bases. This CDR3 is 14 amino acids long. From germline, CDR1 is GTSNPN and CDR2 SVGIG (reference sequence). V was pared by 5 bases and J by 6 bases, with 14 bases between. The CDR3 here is CAWGPGLSNSPLHF. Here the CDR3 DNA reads TGTGCCTGGGGACCGGGACTGAGTAATTCACCCCTCCACTTT.

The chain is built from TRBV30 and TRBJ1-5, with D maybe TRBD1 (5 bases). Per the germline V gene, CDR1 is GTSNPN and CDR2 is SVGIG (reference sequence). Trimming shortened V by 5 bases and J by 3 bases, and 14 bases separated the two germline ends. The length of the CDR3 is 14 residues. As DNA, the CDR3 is TGTGCCTGGTCGGGAGGGGCCGACAATCAGCCCCAGCATTTT. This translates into CAWSGGADNQPQHF. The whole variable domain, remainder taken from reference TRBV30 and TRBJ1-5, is SQTIHQWPATLVQPVGSPLSLECTVEGTSNPNLYWYRQAAGRGLQLLFYSVGIGQISSEVPQNLSASRPQDRQFILSSKKLLLSDSGFYLCAWSGGADNQPQHFGDGTRLSIL.

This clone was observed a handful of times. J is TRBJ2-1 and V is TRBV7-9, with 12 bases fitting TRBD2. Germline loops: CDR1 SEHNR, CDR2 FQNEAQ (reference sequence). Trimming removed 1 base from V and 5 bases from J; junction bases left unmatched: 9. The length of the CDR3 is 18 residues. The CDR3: CASSLEVRLAGVNNEQFF. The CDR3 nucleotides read TGTGCCAGCAGCTTAGAAGTCAGACTAGCGGGAGTAAACAATGAGCAGTTCTTC.